This T cell receptor (beta chain) was captured in a study of blood T cell repertoires in COVID-19. Study summary: Italy, Spain and the United States were the sources of the convalescent and acute COVID-19 samples. PBMCs, B-cell-depleted T cells, or T cells were the source of the cDNA or gDNA that made up the material.

V gave up 5 bases and J gave up 1 base, with 18 bases separating them. Germline-derived CDR1 and CDR2 are SEHNR and FQNEAQ (reference sequence). The CDR3 is made up of 18 amino acids. Original processing notes: Cell counts per sample came from amplifying reference gene primers. Using immunoSEQ multiplex PCR, the repertoire was profiled, and TCRdb retains in-frame clones only, with some absent. V and J calls and clone size are those listed in that table; D and trimming were worked out from the DNA. Counted here are 130,000 or so clones, roughly 88% occurring once; the ten biggest clones make up about 2%.

This receptor was obtained from a man in his sixties or seventies with active COVID-19. The chain couples TRBV7-9 to TRBJ2-6, with D unclear. Specimen: peripheral blood. The CDR3 region has the DNA TGTGCCAGCAGCCAGGTCGGCCAAACCAGGTCTGGGGCCAACGTCCTGACTTTC. This codes for CASSQVGQTRSGANVLTF. Full variable domain (rest looked up from reference TRBV7-9 and TRBJ2-6): DTGVSQNPRHKITKRGQNVTFRCDPISEHNRLYWYRQTLGQGPEFLTYFQNEAQLEKSRLLSDRFSAERPKGSFSTLEIQRTEQGDSAMYLCASSQVGQTRSGANVLTFGAGSRLTVL.